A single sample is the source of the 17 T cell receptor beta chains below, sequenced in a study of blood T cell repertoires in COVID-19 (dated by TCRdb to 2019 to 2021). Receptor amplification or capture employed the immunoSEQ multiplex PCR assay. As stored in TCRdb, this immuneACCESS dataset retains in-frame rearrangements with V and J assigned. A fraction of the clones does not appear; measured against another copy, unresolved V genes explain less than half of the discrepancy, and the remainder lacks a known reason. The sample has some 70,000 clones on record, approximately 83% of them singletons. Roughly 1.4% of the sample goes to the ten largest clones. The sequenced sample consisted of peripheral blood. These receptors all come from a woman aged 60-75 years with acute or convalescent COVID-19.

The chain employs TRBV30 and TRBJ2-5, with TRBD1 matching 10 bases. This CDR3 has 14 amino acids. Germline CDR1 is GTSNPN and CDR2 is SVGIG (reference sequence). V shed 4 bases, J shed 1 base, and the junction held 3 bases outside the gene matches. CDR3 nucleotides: TGTGCCTGGATTCGGACAGGGGGCCAAGAGACCCAGTACTTC. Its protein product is CAWIRTGGQETQYF.

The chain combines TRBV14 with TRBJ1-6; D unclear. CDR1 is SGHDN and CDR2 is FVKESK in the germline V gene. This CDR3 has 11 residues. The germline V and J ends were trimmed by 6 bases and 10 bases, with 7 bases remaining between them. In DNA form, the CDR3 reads TGTGCCAGCAGTACGGGGTCACCCCTCCACTTT. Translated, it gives CASSTGSPLHF.

The CDR3 spells CASSRTGDGPQHF. The CDR3 DNA reads TGTGCCAGTAGTCGGACAGGGGATGGTCCCCAGCATTTT. The chain couples TRBV19 to TRBJ1-5; 9 nucleotides match TRBD1. The junction had 6 bases not matched to a gene; V was cut back by 5 bases and J by 10 bases. In germline, CDR1 is LNHDA, CDR2 SQIVND (reference sequence). The CDR3 spans 13 residues. Filled out from reference TRBV19 and TRBJ1-5, the complete variable domain reads DGGITQSPKYLFRKEGQNVTLSCEQNLNHDAMYWYRQDPGQGLRLIYYSQIVNDFQKGDIAEGYSVSREKKESFPLTVTSAQKNPTAFYLCASSRTGDGPQHFGDGTRLSIL.

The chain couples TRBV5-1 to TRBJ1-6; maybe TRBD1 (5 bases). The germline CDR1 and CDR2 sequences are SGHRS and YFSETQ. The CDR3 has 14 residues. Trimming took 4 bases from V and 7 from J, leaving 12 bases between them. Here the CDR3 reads CASSMARVNSPLHF. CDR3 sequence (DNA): TGCGCCAGCAGCATGGCCAGGGTAAATTCACCCCTCCACTTT.

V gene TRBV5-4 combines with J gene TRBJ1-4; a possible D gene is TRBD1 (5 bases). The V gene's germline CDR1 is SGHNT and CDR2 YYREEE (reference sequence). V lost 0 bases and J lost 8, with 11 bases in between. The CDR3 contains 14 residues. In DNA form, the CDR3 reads TGTGCCAGCAGCTTGGAAGGGGTTGAAGAAAAACTGTTTTTT. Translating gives CASSLEGVEEKLFF. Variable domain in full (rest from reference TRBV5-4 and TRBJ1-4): ETGVTQSPTHLIKTRGQQVTLRCSSQSGHNTVSWYQQALGQGPQFIFQYYREEENGRGNFPPRFSGLQFPNYSSELNVNALELDDSALYLCASSLEGVEEKLFFGSGTQLSVL.

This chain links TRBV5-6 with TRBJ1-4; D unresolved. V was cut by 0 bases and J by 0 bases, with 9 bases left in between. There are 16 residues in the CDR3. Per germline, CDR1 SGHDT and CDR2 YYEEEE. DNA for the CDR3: TGTGCCAGCAGCTTGGAGACATATGCAACTAATGAAAAACTGTTTTTT. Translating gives CASSLETYATNEKLFF.

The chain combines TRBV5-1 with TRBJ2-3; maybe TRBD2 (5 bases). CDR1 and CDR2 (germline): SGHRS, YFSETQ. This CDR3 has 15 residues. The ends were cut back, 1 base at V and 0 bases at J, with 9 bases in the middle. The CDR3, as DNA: TGCGCCAGCAGCTTGCAACGCGGGAGCACAGATACGCAGTATTTT. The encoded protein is CASSLQRGSTDTQYF.

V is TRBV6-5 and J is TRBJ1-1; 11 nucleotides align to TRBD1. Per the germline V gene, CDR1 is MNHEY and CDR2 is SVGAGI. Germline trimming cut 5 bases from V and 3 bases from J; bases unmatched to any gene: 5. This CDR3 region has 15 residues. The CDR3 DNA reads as TGTGCCAGCAGTCCGGACAGGGGGCTTGACACTGAAGCTTTCTTT. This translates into CASSPDRGLDTEAFF.

The CDR3 here is CSAPGGVGYTF. The CDR3 coding sequence is TGCAGTGCTCCAGGGGGTGTGGGCTACACCTTC. This chain links TRBV20-1 with TRBJ1-2, with 7 bases lining up with TRBD1. With V trimmed by 5 bases and J by 8 bases, 5 bases remained unmatched. The CDR3 is 11 residues long. Germline lookup yields CDR1 DFQATT and CDR2 SNEGSKA (reference sequence).

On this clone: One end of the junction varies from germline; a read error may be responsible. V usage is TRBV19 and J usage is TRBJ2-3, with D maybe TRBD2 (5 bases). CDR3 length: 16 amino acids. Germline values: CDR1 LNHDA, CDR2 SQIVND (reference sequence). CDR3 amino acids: CAGSAPLAKGTDTQYF. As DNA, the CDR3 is TGTGCCGGTAGTGCGCCTCTAGCTAAAGGCACAGATACGCAGTATTTT.

CDR3 region: CASSQDGDSPLHF. The CDR3 nucleotides are TGTGCCAGCAGCCAAGACGGGGATTCACCCCTCCACTTT. V and J are TRBV3-1 (or the pseudogene TRBV3-2) and TRBJ1-6; no clear D. The CDR3 totals 13 residues. Trimming pared 0 bases from V and 8 bases from J, leaving 5 bases between. CDR1 and CDR2 from the germline V gene are LGHDT and YNNKEL (reference sequence).

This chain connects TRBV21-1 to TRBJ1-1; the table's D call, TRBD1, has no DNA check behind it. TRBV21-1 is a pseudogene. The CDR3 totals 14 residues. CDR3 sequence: CASSSGQGAIEAFF. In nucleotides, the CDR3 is TGTGCCAGCAGCTCGGGACAGGGGGCGATTGAAGCTTTCTTT.

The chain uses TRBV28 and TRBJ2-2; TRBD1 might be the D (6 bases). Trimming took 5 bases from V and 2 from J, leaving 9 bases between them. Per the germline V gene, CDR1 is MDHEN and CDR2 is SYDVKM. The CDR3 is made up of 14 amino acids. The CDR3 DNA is TGTGCCAGCAGTGGGGGCACAAACACCGGGGAGCTGTTTTTT. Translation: CASSGGTNTGELFF.

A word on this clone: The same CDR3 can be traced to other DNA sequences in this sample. The CDR3 DNA follows: TGTGCCAGCAGTTTACCAGGGGGTAATCAGCCCCAGCATTTT. Residues: CASSLPGGNQPQHF. This sequence joins TRBV28 and TRBJ1-5; 7 bases map to TRBD1. The CDR3 totals 14 residues. CDR1 is MDHEN and CDR2 is SYDVKM in the germline V gene. J gave up 4 bases and V 2 bases, and 2 bases lay outside the gene matches. The full variable domain, its missing parts supplied by reference TRBV28 and TRBJ1-5, is DVKVTQSSRYLVKRTGEKVFLECVQDMDHENMFWYRQDPGLGLRLIYFSYDVKMKEKGDIPEGYSVSREKKERFSLILESASTNQTSMYLCASSLPGGNQPQHFGDGTRLSIL.

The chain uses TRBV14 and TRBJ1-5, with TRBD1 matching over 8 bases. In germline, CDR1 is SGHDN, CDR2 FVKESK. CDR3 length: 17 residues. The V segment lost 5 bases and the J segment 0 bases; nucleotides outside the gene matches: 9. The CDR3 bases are TGTGCCAGCAGCTTCCGGGACAGGCGGAATAGCAATCAGCCCCAGCATTTT. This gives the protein CASSFRDRRNSNQPQHF. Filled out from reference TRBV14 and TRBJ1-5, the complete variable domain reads EAGVTQFPSHSVIEKGQTVTLRCDPISGHDNLYWYRRVMGKEIKFLLHFVKESKQDESGMPNNRFLAERTGGTYSTLKVQPAELEDSGVYFCASSFRDRRNSNQPQHFGDGTRLSIL.

The CDR3 spells CASTDRGRDGYTF. CDR3 in DNA: TGTGCCAGCACCGACAGGGGGCGAGATGGCTACACCTTC. The rearrangement links TRBV9 to TRBJ1-2; 10 bases line up with TRBD1. Losses at the gene ends were 6 bases for V and 6 bases for J; bases not matched to a gene: 5. The CDR3 contains 13 residues. CDR1 and CDR2 from the germline V gene are SGDLS and YYNGEE.

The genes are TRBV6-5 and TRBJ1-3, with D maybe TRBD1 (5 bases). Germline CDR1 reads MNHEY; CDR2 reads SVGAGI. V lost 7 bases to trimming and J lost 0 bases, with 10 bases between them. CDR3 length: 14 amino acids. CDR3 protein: CASKTGDSGNTIYF. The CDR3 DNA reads TGTGCCAGCAAAACAGGAGACTCTGGAAACACCATATATTTT.